The source of this T cell receptor beta chain is a study of CDR3 diversity in severe acne. Germline CDR1 reads SGHAT; CDR2 reads FQNNGV. Trimming removed 7 bases from V and 9 bases from J, with 10 bases in between. The CDR3 sequence is 12 residues long. Via MiXCR, TCRdb re-called the PCR reads, giving one row per CDR3 protein. The repertoire has approximately 77,000 distinct CDR3 sequences, under 55% of them found once; the top ten carry roughly 12%. The clonotype comes from a male donor with severe acne vulgaris. Material: blood. The chain carries TRBV11-2 and TRBJ1-6; D is ambiguous. Written as DNA, the CDR3 is TGTGCCAGCACTTCGGAGGGTTCACCCCTCCACTTT. This encodes CASTSEGSPLHF.